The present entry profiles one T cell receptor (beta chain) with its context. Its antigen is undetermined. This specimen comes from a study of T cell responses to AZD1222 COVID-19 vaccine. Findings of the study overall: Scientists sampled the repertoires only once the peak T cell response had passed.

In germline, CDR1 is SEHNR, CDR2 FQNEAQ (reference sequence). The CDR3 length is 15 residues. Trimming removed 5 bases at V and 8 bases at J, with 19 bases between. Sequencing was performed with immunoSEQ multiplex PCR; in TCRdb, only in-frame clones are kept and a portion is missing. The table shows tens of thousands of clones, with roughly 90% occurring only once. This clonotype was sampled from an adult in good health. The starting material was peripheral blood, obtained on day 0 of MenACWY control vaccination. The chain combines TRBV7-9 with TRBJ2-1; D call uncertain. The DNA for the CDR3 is TGTGCCAGCAGCCCGCCCCCCCGCTTCGGCGATGAGCAGTTCTTC. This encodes CASSPPPRFGDEQFF.